A single sample gave rise to the 5 T cell receptor beta chains below, sequenced in a study of blood T cell repertoires in COVID-19. Sequencing used immunoSEQ multiplex PCR; TCRdb keeps in-frame clones, though not all of them. This sample carries about 220,000 clones, 84% of them seen once, and the ten largest clones take roughly 6.2%. The sample was PBMCs or T cells enriched from blood (not recorded which). The receptors stem from a woman in her forties who had recovered from COVID-19.

J is TRBJ2-7 and V is TRBV7-6; 8 bases line up with TRBD2. Germline V gene lookup returns CDR1 SGHVS and CDR2 FNYEAQ. The ends lost 1 base at V and 5 bases at J; junction bases unmatched: 7. CDR3 length equals 15 residues. For the CDR3, the DNA is TGTGCCAGCAGCTTAGTTGCGGGAGGAAGGAACGAGCAGTACTTC. Residues: CASSLVAGGRNEQYF.

J is TRBJ2-1 and V is TRBV28; D unresolved. The V gene's germline CDR1 is MDHEN and CDR2 SYDVKM. This CDR3 has 14 residues. The germline V and J ends were trimmed by 6 bases and 6 bases, with 15 bases remaining between them. CDR3 bases: TGTGCCAGCAGGGCTAGTTTATTTCCCAATGAGCAGTTCTTC. This encodes CASRASLFPNEQFF. The whole variable domain, filled in from reference TRBV28 and TRBJ2-1, reads DVKVTQSSRYLVKRTGEKVFLECVQDMDHENMFWYRQDPGLGLRLIYFSYDVKMKEKGDIPEGYSVSREKKERFSLILESASTNQTSMYLCASRASLFPNEQFFGPGTRLTVL.

This chain links TRBV4-1 with TRBJ2-7; D is unresolved. V was clipped by 0 bases and J by 4 bases, with 10 bases between them. This CDR3 contains 14 residues. Germline loops: CDR1 MGHRA, CDR2 YSYEKL. CDR3 residues: CASSQDYSPYEQYF. Written as DNA, the CDR3 is TGCGCCAGCAGCCAAGATTATTCCCCTTACGAGCAGTACTTC.

The V gene is TRBV6-5, the J gene TRBJ2-7; no clear D. Germline loops: CDR1 MNHEY, CDR2 SVGAGI. Trimming stripped 4 bases from V and 2 bases from J, with 15 bases between. CDR3 length: 15 amino acids. The CDR3 sequence is CASSSWLGRAYEQYF. CDR3 nucleotides: TGTGCCAGCAGTTCTTGGCTCGGTCGGGCCTACGAGCAGTACTTC.

This rearrangement joins TRBV19 to TRBJ1-4; TRBD1 agrees at 7 bases. The CDR3 totals 15 residues. After removal of 6 bases from V and 5 bases from J, the junction contained 9 bases not matched to a gene. Germline CDR1 is LNHDA and CDR2 is SQIVND (reference sequence). DNA for the CDR3: TGTGCCAGTAGCTCATCGGACAGGTGGAATGAAAAACTGTTTTTT. Amino acids: CASSSSDRWNEKLFF.